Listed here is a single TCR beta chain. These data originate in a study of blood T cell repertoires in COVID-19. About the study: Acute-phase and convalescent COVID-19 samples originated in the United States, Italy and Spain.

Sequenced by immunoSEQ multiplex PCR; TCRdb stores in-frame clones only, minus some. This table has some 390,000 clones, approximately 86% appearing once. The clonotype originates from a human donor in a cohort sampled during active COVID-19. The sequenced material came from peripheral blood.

The DNA for the CDR3 is TGTGCCAGCAGAGGACTAGCGGTACAAGAGACCCAGTACTTC. As protein: CASRGLAVQETQYF. The chain is built from TRBV6-5 and TRBJ2-5; 10 bases fit TRBD2. J was trimmed by 2 bases and V by 6 bases; bases with no gene match: 3. The CDR3 spans 14 residues. Germline CDR1 reads MNHEY; CDR2 reads SVGAGI.